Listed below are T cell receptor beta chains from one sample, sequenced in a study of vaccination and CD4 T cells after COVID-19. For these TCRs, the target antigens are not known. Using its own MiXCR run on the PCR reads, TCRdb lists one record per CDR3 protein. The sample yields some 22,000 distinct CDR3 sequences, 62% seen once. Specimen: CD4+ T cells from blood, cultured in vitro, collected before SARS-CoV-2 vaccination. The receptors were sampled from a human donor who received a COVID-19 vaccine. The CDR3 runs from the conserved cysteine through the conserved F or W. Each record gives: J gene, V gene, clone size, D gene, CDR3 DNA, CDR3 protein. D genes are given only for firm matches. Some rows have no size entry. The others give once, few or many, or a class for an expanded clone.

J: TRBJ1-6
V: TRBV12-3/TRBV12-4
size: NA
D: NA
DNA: TGTGCCAGCAGTTTCACAGATTATAATTCACCCCTCCACTTT
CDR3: CASSFTDYNSPLHF

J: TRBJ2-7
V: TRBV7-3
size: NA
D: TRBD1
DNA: TGTGCCAGCAGCGGGGGACAGCGAGGCGACGAGCAGTACTTC
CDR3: CASSGGQRGDEQYF

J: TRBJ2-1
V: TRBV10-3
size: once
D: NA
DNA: TGTGCCATCCGGGACTACCAAGGGGGGGGGCAGTTCTTC
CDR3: CAIRDYQGGGQFF

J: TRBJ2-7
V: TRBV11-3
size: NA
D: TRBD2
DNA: TGTGCCAGCAGCTTAAGCGGGAACGAGAGGGAGCAGTACTTC
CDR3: CASSLSGNEREQYF

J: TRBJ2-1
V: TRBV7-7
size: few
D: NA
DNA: TGTGCCAGCAGCCGAGGACAGAACAATGAGCAGTTCTTC
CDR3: CASSRGQNNEQFF

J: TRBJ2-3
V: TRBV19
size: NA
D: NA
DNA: TGTGCCAGTAACCCAACAAGCACAGATACGCAGTATTTT
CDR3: CASNPTSTDTQYF

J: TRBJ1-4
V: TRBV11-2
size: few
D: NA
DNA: TGTGCCAGCAGCTTAGATCGGAGGCTGTTTTTT
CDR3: CASSLDRRLFF

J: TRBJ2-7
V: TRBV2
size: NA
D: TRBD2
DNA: TGTGCCAGCAAAAGCGGGGGGGCCGGGGAGCAGTACTTC
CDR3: CASKSGGAGEQYF

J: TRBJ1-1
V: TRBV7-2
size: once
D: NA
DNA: TGTGCCAGCAGATCTCGGGGAGGAGCCATGAACACTGAAGCTTTCTTT
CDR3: CASRSRGGAMNTEAFF

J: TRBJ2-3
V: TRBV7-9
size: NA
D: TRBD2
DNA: TGTGCCAGCAGCGTCGACCTAGCGGGTGATAACACAGATACGCAGTATTTT
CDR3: CASSVDLAGDNTDTQYF

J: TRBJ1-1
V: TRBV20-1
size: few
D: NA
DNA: TGCAGTGCTAGGGAACAGCTGAACACTGAAGCTTTCTTT
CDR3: CSAREQLNTEAFF

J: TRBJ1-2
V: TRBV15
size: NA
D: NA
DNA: TGTGCCACCAGCAGAGGGAGGCGTGGCTATGGCTACACCTTC
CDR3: CATSRGRRGYGYTF

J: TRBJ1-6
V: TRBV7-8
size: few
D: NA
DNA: TGTGCCAGCAACGAACGGAGGGTAAATTCACCCCTCCACTTT
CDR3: CASNERRVNSPLHF

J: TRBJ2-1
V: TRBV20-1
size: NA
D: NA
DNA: TGCAGTGCTGTCTATAACAATGAGCAGTTCTTC
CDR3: CSAVYNNEQFF

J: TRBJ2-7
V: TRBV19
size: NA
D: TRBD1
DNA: TGTGCCAGTAGCAGGGACAGGGTTTACGAGCAGTACTTC
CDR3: CASSRDRVYEQYF

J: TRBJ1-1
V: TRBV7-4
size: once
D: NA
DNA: TGTGCCAGCAGCTTAGTTATGGCAGGGCGGATGAACACTGAAGCTTTCTTT
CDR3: CASSLVMAGRMNTEAFF

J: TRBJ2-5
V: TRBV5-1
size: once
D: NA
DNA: TGCGCCAGCAGTGGACAGCTGCTGGGGGCCCAGTACTTC
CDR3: CASSGQLLGAQYF

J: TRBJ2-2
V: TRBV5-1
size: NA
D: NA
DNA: TGCGCCAGCAGCTGGTCGGGGAGCTTAGCCGGGGAGCTGTTTTTT
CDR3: CASSWSGSLAGELFF

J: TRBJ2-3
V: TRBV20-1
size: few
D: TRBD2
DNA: TGCAGTGCTAGATCGCGGGGGGGCCCCACAGATACGCAGTATTTT
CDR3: CSARSRGGPTDTQYF

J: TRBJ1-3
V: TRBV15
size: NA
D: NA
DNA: TGTGCCACCAGCAGAGATGACTCTGGAAACACCATATATTTT
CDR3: CATSRDDSGNTIYF

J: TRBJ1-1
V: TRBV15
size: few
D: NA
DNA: TGTGCCACCAGACCCCCGTTTACAGGGCTTACTGAAGCTTTCTTT
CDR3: CATRPPFTGLTEAFF

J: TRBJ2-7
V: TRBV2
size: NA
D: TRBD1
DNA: TGTGCCAGCAGTGATGTTCGAGGGACAGGGGAGGACGAGCAGTACTTC
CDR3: CASSDVRGTGEDEQYF

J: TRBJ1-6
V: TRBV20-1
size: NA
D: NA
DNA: TGCAGTGTCAGAGCGGGGGCTTATTCACCCCTCCACTTT
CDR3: CSVRAGAYSPLHF

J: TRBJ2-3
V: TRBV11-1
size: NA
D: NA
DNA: TGTGCCAGCAGCATTGACGGTACAGATACGCAGTATTTT
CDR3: CASSIDGTDTQYF